This T cell receptor beta chain is drawn from a study of vaccination effects on CD4 cells after COVID-19 (dated by TCRdb to between 2021 and 2024). General notes on the study: Across the study, the median time from the second dose to post-vaccine sampling was 72 days (range 14 to 241). SARS-CoV-2 spike-specific CD4+ TCR repertoires from before and after mRNA vaccination were compared in COVID-19 convalescent patients and in infection-naive vaccine recipients. The full study included roughly 10 COVID-19 convalescent patients and several SARS-CoV-2-naive healthy vaccine recipients. In the study, cultures from other donors were sequenced using the Oncomine TCR Beta short-read assay on an Illumina iSeq 100.

Libraries were prepared through the immunoSEQ multiplex PCR assay. TCR beta CDR3 sequencing was performed on DNA from the cultured, isolated CD4+ T cells. From the authors' description of their analysis: The analysis removed non-productive TCR sequences, trimmed reads to the CDR3 region, and retained only CDR3s that were 7 or more amino acids long. The MANAFEST web app was used to pick out antigen-specific clonotypes by comparing their expansion in peptide wells with that in reference cultures. To be called positive, a clone needed expansion at FDR<0.05 compared with the reference and with all other wells, an odds ratio greater than 5, and a frequency greater than 0.1% in two replicate wells. A clonotype was defined as cross-reactive if the clonotype was significantly expanded both in SARS-CoV-2 spike wells and in at least one common cold coronavirus spike condition. CDR3 similarity was assessed by Levenshtein distance with the stringdist R package, and unrooted trees were built with ape in R 3.6.1. TCRdb carries this immuneACCESS record with in-frame sequences only. Its versions omit some clonotypes, under half of them owing to an unresolved V gene in the studies checked, with the rest unexplained. V and J calls and clone size come straight from that table; D and trimming were deduced from the DNA. This sample gives around 32,000 clones in total; approximately 75% of them show up just once. The biggest ten clones account for 9% to 15% of the sample.

Turning to this clone: Its antigen remains unidentified. Base qualities are not at hand, and no much larger clone is one base apart.

Overall results and qualifications from the work: Among healthy vaccine recipients, nearly all vaccine-induced clones were SARS-CoV-2 mono-reactive, and only 1 of 255 was cross-reactive with common cold coronaviruses. Clones induced by infection and clones induced by vaccination both contracted markedly at late timepoints after vaccination, which fits with T cell responses waning over time. The study was limited by a small number of convalescent patients and lacked early post-infection timepoints.

Deletion took 4 bases off V and 0 bases off J, with a span of 10 bases between the germline ends. CDR3 length: 14 amino acids, cysteine to phenylalanine. Of all the DNA, just the CDR3 is kept, 42 bases in frame from base 1. CDR1 and CDR2, looked up from the germline V gene, are SGHTA and FQGNSA. The ViraFEST assay stimulated PBMC with viral peptide pools and then used TCR sequencing to identify antigen-specific CD4+ T cell clonotypes by expansion. After around 10 days of culture, CD4+ T cells were isolated with the EasySep CD4+ T cell isolation kit. Each participant got two doses of an mRNA SARS-CoV-2 vaccine, either BNT162b2 or mRNA-1273. Negative nucleocapsid antibody results before and after vaccination confirmed that the healthy vaccine recipients had no prior SARS-CoV-2 infection. About 1.8 million PBMC per well were cultured with 9 to 10 ug/ml peptides in IMDM containing roughly 5% human AB serum, around 10 IU/ml IL-2 and gentamicin. On days 3 and 7, half of the culture medium was replaced with fresh IL-2-containing medium. Each peptide stimulation condition was cultured in triplicate wells unless otherwise noted. PBMC were separated from whole blood using Ficoll-Paque Plus gradient centrifugation and were then either cryopreserved at -140C or used fresh. Overlapping peptide pools spanned the spike proteins of SARS-CoV-2 and the common cold coronaviruses HCoV-NL63, HCoV-OC43 and HCoV-229E. The QIAamp micro DNA kit was used to extract genomic DNA from the cultured CD4+ T cells.

The chain was built from TRBV7-2 and TRBJ2-7; possibly the D gene is TRBD1, per 5 matching bases. Material: CD4+ T cells from PBMCs cultured with HCoV-229E spike peptides, obtained after COVID-19 vaccination. The cell subset or site label for this specimen denotes: HCoV-229E spike overlapping peptide pool stimulation. This clonotype was sampled from a human donor who received a COVID-19 vaccine. The DNA reads as follows: TGTGCCAGCAGCTACGAGGACATCTCCTACGAGCAGTACTTC. This codes for CASSYEDISYEQYF.